Sequencing of this T cell receptor (beta chain) was carried out in a study of cytomegalovirus exposure and HLA in healthy donors. Overall study findings and caveats: Overall, roughly 170 TCR beta chains were annotated as cytomegalovirus-associated. Versus the roughly 670-donor mean, an Asian-associated ancestry cluster reportedly showed fewer N-insertions in a later analysis. Immune exposure data for these donors was limited to CMV serostatus. What TCR beta sequences reportedly achieved was accurate prediction of HLA-A and HLA-B alleles in most subjects.

Worth noting for this clone: The antigen remains unidentified.

Primers: 60 Vbeta forward and 13 Jbeta reverse. Sequenced by immunoSEQ multiplex PCR; TCRdb stores in-frame clones only, minus some. The sample holds some 150,000 clones, roughly 85% seen once. The TCR sequence derives from a man aged 40-50 years in good health and CMV-seronegative. Material: PBMCs.

DNA for the CDR3: TGTGCCAGCAGTTTAAGGGGGACTAGCGGCTCCTACGAGCAGTACTTC. It is translated as CASSLRGTSGSYEQYF. J is TRBJ2-7 and V is TRBV27; TRBD2 matches 11 bases. V lost 2 bases and J lost 0; bases outside the gene matches: 3. Germline CDR1 and CDR2: MNHEY and SMNVEV (reference sequence). The CDR3 is 16 amino acids.